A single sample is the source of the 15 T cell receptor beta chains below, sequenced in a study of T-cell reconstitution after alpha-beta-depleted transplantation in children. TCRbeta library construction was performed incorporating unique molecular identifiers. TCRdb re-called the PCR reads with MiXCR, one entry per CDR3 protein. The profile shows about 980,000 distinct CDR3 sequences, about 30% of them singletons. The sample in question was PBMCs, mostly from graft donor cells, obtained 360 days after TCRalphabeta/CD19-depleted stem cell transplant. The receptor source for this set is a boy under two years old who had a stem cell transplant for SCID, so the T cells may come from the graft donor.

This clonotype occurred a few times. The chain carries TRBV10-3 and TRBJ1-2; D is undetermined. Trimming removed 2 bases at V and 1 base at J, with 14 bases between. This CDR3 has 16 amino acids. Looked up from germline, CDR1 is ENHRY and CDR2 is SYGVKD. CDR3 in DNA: TGTGCCATCAGTGAGGACCTTGGGAGTTTTAACTATGGCTACACCTTC. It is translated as CAISEDLGSFNYGYTF.

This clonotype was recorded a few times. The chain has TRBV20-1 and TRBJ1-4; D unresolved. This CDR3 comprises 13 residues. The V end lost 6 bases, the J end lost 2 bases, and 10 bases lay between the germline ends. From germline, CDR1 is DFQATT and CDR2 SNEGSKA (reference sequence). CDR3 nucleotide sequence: TGCAGTGCCGCTAGGGAGACTAATGAAAAACTGTTTTTT. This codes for CSAARETNEKLFF.

The CDR3 nucleotides are TGTGCCAGCAGTTTGTTTGGGCCCCGAGACGAGCAGTACTTC. Its protein is CASSLFGPRDEQYF. V gene TRBV12-3 or TRBV12-4 combines with J gene TRBJ2-7; D gene unclear. This CDR3 comprises 14 residues. Trimming shortened V by 3 bases and J by 5 bases, and 14 bases separated the two germline ends.

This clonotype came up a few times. DNA for the CDR3: TGTGCCAGTAGAGCCTGGGACAGGGGGATTGAGACGCAGTATTTT. Protein: CASRAWDRGIETQYF. V gene TRBV12-3 or TRBV12-4 combines with J gene TRBJ2-3; 11 positions match TRBD1. The CDR3 covers 15 residues. V lost 9 bases, J lost 9 bases, and 14 bases stayed unmatched.

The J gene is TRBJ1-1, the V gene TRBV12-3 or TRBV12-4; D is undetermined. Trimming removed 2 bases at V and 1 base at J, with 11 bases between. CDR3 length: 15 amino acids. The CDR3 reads CASSLYGSANTEAFF. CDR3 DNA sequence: TGTGCCAGCAGTTTATATGGGTCCGCGAACACTGAAGCTTTCTTT.

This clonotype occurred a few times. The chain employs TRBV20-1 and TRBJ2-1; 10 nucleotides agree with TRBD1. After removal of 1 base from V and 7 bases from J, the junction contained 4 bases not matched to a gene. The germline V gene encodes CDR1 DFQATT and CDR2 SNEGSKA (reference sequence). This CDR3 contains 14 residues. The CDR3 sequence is CSARGRTGGNEQFF. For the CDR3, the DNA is TGCAGTGCTAGAGGAAGGACAGGGGGGAATGAGCAGTTCTTC.

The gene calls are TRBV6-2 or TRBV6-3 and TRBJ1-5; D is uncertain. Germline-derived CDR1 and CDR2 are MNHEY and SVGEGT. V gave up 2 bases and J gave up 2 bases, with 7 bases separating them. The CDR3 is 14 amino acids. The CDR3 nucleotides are TGTGCCAGCAGTTACATTGGAGGCAATCAGCCCCAGCATTTT. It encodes CASSYIGGNQPQHF.

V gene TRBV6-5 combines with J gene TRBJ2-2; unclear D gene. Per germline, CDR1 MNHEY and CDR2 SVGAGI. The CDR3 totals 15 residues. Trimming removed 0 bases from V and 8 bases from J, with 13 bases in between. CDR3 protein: CASSYSEHSWGELFF. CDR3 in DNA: TGTGCCAGCAGTTACTCGGAGCATTCGTGGGGGGAGCTGTTTTTT.

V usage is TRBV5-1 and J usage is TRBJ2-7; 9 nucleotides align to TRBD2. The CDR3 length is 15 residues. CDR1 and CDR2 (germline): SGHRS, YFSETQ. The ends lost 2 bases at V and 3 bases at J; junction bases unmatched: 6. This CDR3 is CASSFTGTSFYEQYF. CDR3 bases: TGCGCCAGCAGCTTTACGGGGACTAGCTTCTACGAGCAGTACTTC.

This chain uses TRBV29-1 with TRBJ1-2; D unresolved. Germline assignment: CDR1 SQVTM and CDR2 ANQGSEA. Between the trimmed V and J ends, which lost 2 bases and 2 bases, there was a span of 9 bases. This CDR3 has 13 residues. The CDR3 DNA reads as TGCAGCGTTGAACTCGGGCGGAACTATGGCTACACCTTC. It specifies CSVELGRNYGYTF.

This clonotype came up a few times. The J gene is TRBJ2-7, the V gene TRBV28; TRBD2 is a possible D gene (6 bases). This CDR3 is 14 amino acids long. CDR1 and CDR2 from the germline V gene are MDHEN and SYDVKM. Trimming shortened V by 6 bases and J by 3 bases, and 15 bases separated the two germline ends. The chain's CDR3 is CASRRGLFRYEQYF. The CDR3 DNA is TGTGCCAGCAGGCGGGGCCTTTTTCGCTACGAGCAGTACTTC.

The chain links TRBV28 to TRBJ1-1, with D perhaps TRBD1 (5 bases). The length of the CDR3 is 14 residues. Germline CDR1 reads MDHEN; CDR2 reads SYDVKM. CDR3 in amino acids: CGTSERVFGGKHFF. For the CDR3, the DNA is TGTGGGACATCCGAAAGGGTTTTTGGGGGAAAGCATTTCTTT. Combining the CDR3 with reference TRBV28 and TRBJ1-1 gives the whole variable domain DVKVTQSSRYLVKRTGEKVFLECVQDMDHENMFWYRQDPGLGLRLIYFSYDVKMKEKGDIPEGYSVSREKKERFSLILESASTNQTSMYLCGTSERVFGGKHFFGQGTRLTVV.

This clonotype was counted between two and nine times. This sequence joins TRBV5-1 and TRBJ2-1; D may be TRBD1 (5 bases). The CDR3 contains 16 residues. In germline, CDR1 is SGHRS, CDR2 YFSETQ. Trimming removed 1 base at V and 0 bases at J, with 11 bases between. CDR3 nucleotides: TGCGCCAGCAGCTTGACAGGAGCCAGCTCCTACAATGAGCAGTTCTTC. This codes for CASSLTGASSYNEQFF. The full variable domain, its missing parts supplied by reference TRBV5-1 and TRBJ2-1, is KAGVTQTPRYLIKTRGQQVTLSCSPISGHRSVSWYQQTPGQGLQFLFEYFSETQRNKGNFPGRFSGRQFSNSRSEMNVSTLELGDSALYLCASSLTGASSYNEQFFGPGTRLTVL.

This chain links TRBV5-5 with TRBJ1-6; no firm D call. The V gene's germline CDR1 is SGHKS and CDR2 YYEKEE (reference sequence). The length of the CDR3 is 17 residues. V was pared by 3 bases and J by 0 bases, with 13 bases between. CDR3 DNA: TGTGCCAGCAGCTCCGCGGCAGGAAGCTCCTATAATTCACCCCTCCACTTT. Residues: CASSSAAGSSYNSPLHF. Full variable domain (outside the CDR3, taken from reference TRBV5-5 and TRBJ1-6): DAGVTQSPTHLIKTRGQQVTLRCSPISGHKSVSWYQQVLGQGPQFIFQYYEKEERGRGNFPDRFSARQFPNYSSELNVNALLLGDSALYLCASSSAAGSSYNSPLHFGNGTRLTVT.

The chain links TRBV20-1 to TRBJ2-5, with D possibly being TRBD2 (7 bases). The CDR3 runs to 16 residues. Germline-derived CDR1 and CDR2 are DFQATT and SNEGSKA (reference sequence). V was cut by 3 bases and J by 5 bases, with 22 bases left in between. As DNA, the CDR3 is TGCAGTGCTAGGGGCGGACTAGTGGGTCAGGGGGAGACCCAGTACTTC. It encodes CSARGGLVGQGETQYF.